The entry below describes one T cell receptor beta chain. This sample was included in a study of brain T cells in children with intractable seizures. Assay used: immunoSEQ multiplex PCR; TCRdb lists only in-frame clones, some missing. The repertoire holds 340,000 or so clones, with 93% as singletons. Time point specified: blood from clinic visit 5 months post-surgery; TSC patient then seizure free. The sequenced sample was peripheral blood, obtained 5 to 6 months after surgery. The sequence was collected from a boy younger than two with tuberous sclerosis and intractable seizures.

CDR3 sequence reads: CASSLGTSGLNSYEQYF. CDR3 DNA: TGTGCCAGCAGCTTAGGGACTAGCGGACTGAACTCCTACGAGCAGTACTTC. The rearrangement uses TRBV7-8 and TRBJ2-7, with 10 bases matching TRBD2. The junction had 6 bases not matched to a gene; V was cut back by 1 base and J by 0 bases. This CDR3 spans 17 amino acids. From germline, CDR1 is SGHVS and CDR2 FQNEAQ.